The 14 T cell receptor beta chains listed next were all sequenced from one sample in a study of blood T cell repertoires in COVID-19. Assay: immunoSEQ multiplex PCR; the TCRdb copy retains only in-frame clones and omits some. The sample comprises some 330,000 clones, roughly 90% of which are singletons, and around 4% rests with the top ten. The sample comprised peripheral blood. Receptors originate from a woman aged 45-59 years with active or convalescent COVID-19.

The chain has TRBV12-3 or TRBV12-4 and TRBJ1-1; TRBD1 is a possible D gene (5 bases). V gave up 6 bases and J gave up 5 bases, with 13 bases separating them. CDR3 size: 13 residues. The CDR3 coding sequence is TGTGCCAGCAGGTGGGGGGGAACAACTGAAGCTTTCTTT. It encodes CASRWGGTTEAFF.

V is TRBV4-3 and J is TRBJ1-1; D is possibly TRBD1 (6 bases). The V gene lost 0 bases and the J gene lost 11 bases, with 16 bases spanning the gap. The CDR3 covers 14 residues. CDR1 is LGHNA and CDR2 is YSLEER in the germline V gene. CDR3 in DNA: TGCGCCAGCAGCCAAGAAAGAGGGGGGGGAATGGCTTTCTTT. Its translation: CASSQERGGGMAFF.

The CDR3 nucleotides are TGTGCCAGCAGTTCCTCCAGTGACATGAACACTGAAGCTTTCTTT. Translation gives CASSSSSDMNTEAFF. The chain has TRBV6-5 and TRBJ1-1, with unresolved D. Between the trimmed V and J ends, which lost 4 bases and 0 bases, there was a span of 12 bases. The CDR3 is made up of 15 amino acids. The germline gives CDR1 MNHEY, CDR2 SVGAGI.

The gene calls are TRBV5-4 and TRBJ1-1; 7 nucleotides align to TRBD1. The CDR3 is 14 amino acids. Per the germline V gene, CDR1 is SGHNT and CDR2 is YYREEE (reference sequence). Losses at the gene ends were 4 bases for V and 4 bases for J; bases not matched to a gene: 7. CDR3 DNA sequence: TGTGCCAGCAGCCCCCCTCCAGGGGGCACTGAAGCTTTCTTT. This translates into CASSPPPGGTEAFF. Filled out from reference TRBV5-4 and TRBJ1-1, the complete variable domain reads ETGVTQSPTHLIKTRGQQVTLRCSSQSGHNTVSWYQQALGQGPQFIFQYYREEENGRGNFPPRFSGLQFPNYSSELNVNALELDDSALYLCASSPPPGGTEAFFGQGTRLTVV.

This rearrangement joins TRBV10-3 to TRBJ2-3; 8 positions agree with TRBD1. Unmatched junction bases numbered 6, after V lost 4 bases and J lost 3 bases. CDR3 size: 15 residues. The germline V gene has CDR1 ENHRY and CDR2 SYGVKD. CDR3 in amino acids: CAISGTGGATDTQYF. The CDR3 DNA follows: TGTGCCATCAGTGGCACAGGGGGAGCTACAGATACGCAGTATTTT.

The CDR3: CASSPPGGSEAFF. The CDR3 region has the DNA TGTGCCAGCTCACCACCGGGAGGGTCAGAAGCTTTCTTT. V is TRBV18 and J is TRBJ1-1; D not certain. CDR3 size: 13 residues. V was cut by 0 bases and J by 8 bases, with 10 bases left in between. Germline V gene lookup returns CDR1 KGHSH and CDR2 LQKENI.

The V and J genes are TRBV5-4 and TRBJ1-1, with D maybe TRBD1 (5 bases). Germline lookup yields CDR1 SGHNT and CDR2 YYREEE (reference sequence). Trimming cost V 5 bases and J 0 bases, with 8 bases left between them. The CDR3 has 13 residues. The CDR3: CASRLQVNTEAFF. In nucleotides, the CDR3 is TGTGCCAGCAGGTTACAGGTGAACACTGAAGCTTTCTTT. Supplemented by reference TRBV5-4 and TRBJ1-1, the full variable domain reads ETGVTQSPTHLIKTRGQQVTLRCSSQSGHNTVSWYQQALGQGPQFIFQYYREEENGRGNFPPRFSGLQFPNYSSELNVNALELDDSALYLCASRLQVNTEAFFGQGTRLTVV.

The rearrangement links TRBV5-4 to TRBJ2-1, with TRBD2 matching 12 bases. V dropped 7 bases and J dropped 4; count of bases not matched to a gene: 12. This CDR3 comprises 17 residues. Germline V gene sequence: CDR1 SGHNT, CDR2 YYREEE (reference sequence). CDR3 sequence reads: CASRGTSGRELYNEQFF. CDR3 bases: TGTGCCAGCCGCGGGACTAGCGGGCGGGAATTGTACAATGAGCAGTTCTTC.

The chain uses TRBV30 and TRBJ2-2; 13 nucleotides agree with TRBD2. V shed 5 bases, J shed 3 bases, and the junction held 9 bases outside the gene matches. There are 17 residues in the CDR3. Germline lookup yields CDR1 GTSNPN and CDR2 SVGIG (reference sequence). The CDR3 nucleotides read TGTGCCTGGGAAACGACTAGCGGGGGGCCCTACACCGGGGAGCTGTTTTTT. Residues: CAWETTSGGPYTGELFF.

The J gene is TRBJ2-7, the V gene TRBV6-2 or TRBV6-3, with no clear D. Per the germline V gene, CDR1 is MNHEY and CDR2 is SVGEGT. CDR3 length: 14 residues. V was trimmed by 5 bases and J by 0 bases, leaving 11 bases between them. The CDR3 DNA reads TGTGCCAGCAGTCGGCGTGACAACTCCTACGAGCAGTACTTC. Residues: CASSRRDNSYEQYF.

This clone was observed a few times. The chain combines TRBV14 with TRBJ2-5; 8 nucleotides match TRBD1. V lost 0 bases and J lost 5; bases outside the gene matches: 11. The CDR3 has 17 amino acids. CDR1 SGHDN and CDR2 FVKESK come from the germline V gene. The CDR3 reads CASSQDPPATGEETQYF. As DNA, the CDR3 is TGTGCCAGCAGCCAAGACCCCCCTGCGACAGGGGAGGAGACCCAGTACTTC.

J is TRBJ2-7 and V is TRBV7-9; no firm D call. Germline CDR1 is SEHNR and CDR2 is FQNEAQ (reference sequence). The CDR3 is 14 residues long. The V and J ends lost 3 bases and 4 bases respectively, with 13 bases between them. CDR3 amino acids: CASSLGIGGYEQYF. As DNA, the CDR3 is TGTGCCAGCAGCTTGGGCATCGGTGGGTACGAGCAGTACTTC.

V gene TRBV18 combines with J gene TRBJ1-1; D call uncertain. V was pared by 6 bases and J by 0 bases, with 8 bases between. Germline V gene lookup returns CDR1 KGHSH and CDR2 LQKENI. The CDR3 loop spans 13 amino acids. CDR3 bases: TGTGCCAGCTCCCTTCAGGTGAACACTGAAGCTTTCTTT. Encoded protein: CASSLQVNTEAFF.

This chain uses TRBV6-6 with TRBJ2-1; no clear D. The germline gives CDR1 MNHNY, CDR2 SVGAGI (reference sequence). This CDR3 is built from 12 residues. V lost 4 bases and J lost 9, with 10 bases in between. This chain's CDR3 is CASSSEAREQFF. The CDR3 coding sequence is TGTGCCAGCAGTTCCGAGGCTCGTGAGCAGTTCTTC.